The 32 T cell receptor beta chains listed next were all sequenced from one sample in a study of blood T cells in healthy people across ages. Through a sample-barcoded 5' primer and a J-beta primer mix, a second PCR was run for about 6 to 11 cycles. TCRdb ran MiXCR on the 5' RACE reads and lists one entry per CDR3 protein. This table holds about 640,000 distinct CDR3 sequences, approximately 40% found once. Sequencing input: blood. Every receptor here comes from a man older than 75 in good health.

The genes are TRBV7-2 and TRBJ2-5; D is uncertain. CDR3 length equals 14 residues. V was clipped by 7 bases and J by 1 base, with 13 bases between them. Germline V gives CDR1 SGHTA, CDR2 FQGNSA. The CDR3 region is CASTPGGLQETQYF. The CDR3, as DNA: TGTGCCAGCACCCCCGGTGGGCTCCAAGAGACCCAGTACTTC.

The sample holds one count of this clonotype. The chain joins TRBV11-3 to TRBJ2-5; D is unresolved. The CDR3 is made up of 14 amino acids. Germline CDR1 and CDR2: SGHNT and YENEEA. V was cut by 0 bases and J by 4 bases, with 9 bases left in between. Here the CDR3 reads CASSLEEGSETQYF. The DNA of the CDR3 is TGTGCCAGCAGCTTAGAAGAAGGGTCAGAGACCCAGTACTTC. The entire variable domain, with the rest obtained from reference TRBV11-3 and TRBJ2-5, is as follows: EAGVVQSPRYKIIEKKQPVAFWCNPISGHNTLYWYLQNLGQGPELLIRYENEEAVDDSQLPKDRFSAERLKGVDSTLKIQPAELGDSAVYLCASSLEEGSETQYFGPGTRLLVL.

The chain uses TRBV2 and TRBJ2-3; 14 bases fit TRBD2. Germline CDR1 SNHLY, CDR2 FYNNEI. The CDR3 consists of 15 residues. The V segment lost 7 bases and the J segment 9 bases; nucleotides outside the gene matches: 9. CDR3 sequence: CASISQGLAGDTQYF. The CDR3 DNA follows: TGTGCCAGCATCTCTCAGGGACTAGCGGGGGACACGCAGTATTTT.

The genes are TRBV28 and TRBJ1-5, with D uncertain. CDR1 is MDHEN, CDR2 SYDVKM, per germline. V was clipped by 8 bases and J by 5 bases, with 22 bases between them. CDR3 length: 16 residues. In DNA, the CDR3 is TGTGCCAGCGGCGAGAGGGAAAGAGATGAGGATCAGCCCCAGCATTTT. Its protein is CASGERERDEDQPQHF.

The rearrangement uses TRBV6-5 and TRBJ1-1; 7 nucleotides match TRBD1. V trimming: 8 bases; J trimming: 0 bases; junction bases outside the gene matches: 6. From germline, CDR1 is MNHEY and CDR2 SVGAGI. CDR3 length: 14 amino acids. CDR3 residues: CASQGGRMNTEAFF. CDR3 nucleotide sequence: TGTGCCAGCCAGGGGGGTAGAATGAACACTGAAGCTTTCTTT.

The chain couples TRBV20-1 to TRBJ2-7; 8 bases match TRBD1. The germline gives CDR1 DFQATT, CDR2 SNEGSKA (reference sequence). The CDR3 spans 12 residues. V shed 6 bases, J shed 3 bases, and the junction held 4 bases outside the gene matches. DNA of the CDR3: TGCAGTGCCCAGGACAGGGACTACGAGCAGTACTTC. Translation: CSAQDRDYEQYF.

The chain has TRBV14 and TRBJ2-7, with 7 bases that match TRBD2. The junction had 6 bases not matched to a gene; V was cut back by 4 bases and J by 3 bases. The CDR3 totals 14 residues. Germline CDR1 SGHDN, CDR2 FVKESK. The CDR3 reads CASSLDGGNYEQYF. The CDR3 bases are TGTGCCAGCAGCCTAGACGGGGGGAACTACGAGCAGTACTTC. Full variable domain (missing parts from reference TRBV14 and TRBJ2-7): EAGVTQFPSHSVIEKGQTVTLRCDPISGHDNLYWYRRVMGKEIKFLLHFVKESKQDESGMPNNRFLAERTGGTYSTLKVQPAELEDSGVYFCASSLDGGNYEQYFGPGTRLTVT.

The rearrangement joins TRBV2 to TRBJ1-5; no reliable D call. Germline CDR1 is SNHLY and CDR2 is FYNNEI. The CDR3 runs 14 residues. Trimming left V 7 bases short and J 0 bases short, with 10 bases between. The CDR3 nucleotides read TGTGCCAGCAAGGCATCTAATAGCAATCAGCCCCAGCATTTT. Translating it yields CASKASNSNQPQHF. Full variable domain (outside the CDR3, taken from reference TRBV2 and TRBJ1-5): EPEVTQTPSHQVTQMGQEVILRCVPISNHLYFYWYRQILGQKVEFLVSFYNNEISEKSEIFDDQFSVERPDGSNFTLKIRSTKLEDSAMYFCASKASNSNQPQHFGDGTRLSIL.

This clonotype occurred a few times. This chain links TRBV6-2 or TRBV6-3 with TRBJ1-4; TRBD1 agrees at 8 bases. Germline assignment: CDR1 MNHEY and CDR2 SVGEGT. J gave up 7 bases and V 8 bases, and 9 bases lay outside the gene matches. CDR3 size: 14 residues. In DNA, the CDR3 is TGTGCCAGCTCGAACCCGGGACAGGCTGAAAAACTGTTTTTT. Encoded protein: CASSNPGQAEKLFF.

The chain is built from TRBV7-9 and TRBJ2-5; 7 nucleotides line up with TRBD2. The J call may be in error: the DNA end matches TRBJ2-7 better. This CDR3 has 15 residues. In germline, CDR1 is SEHNR, CDR2 FQNEAQ (reference sequence). This chain's CDR3 is CASSPPRNPGGEQYF. The CDR3 region has the DNA TGTGCCAGCAGCCCACCAAGGAACCCGGGGGGCGAGCAGTACTTC.

V gene TRBV15 combines with J gene TRBJ1-4; D unresolved. The CDR3 has 14 residues. The germline V gene encodes CDR1 LNHNV and CDR2 YYDKDF (reference sequence). V was pared by 1 base and J by 7 bases, with 10 bases between. The CDR3 bases are TGTGCCACCAGCAGAGTACAGTCAGTTGAAAAACTGTTTTTT. It codes for CATSRVQSVEKLFF.

As for this clonotype: Germline and junction disagree at one end, which may indicate a read error. V and J are TRBV29-1 and TRBJ2-5; possibly TRBD1 or TRBD2 for D (5 bases each). The CDR3 is made up of 12 amino acids. Germline V gives CDR1 SQVTM, CDR2 ANQGSEA. CDR3 in amino acids: CSVAGTQETRFF. CDR3 coding DNA: TGCAGCGTTGCCGGGACCCAAGAGACCCGGTTCTTC.

The chain combines TRBV2 with TRBJ2-1, with 11 positions matching TRBD2. Germline CDR1 is SNHLY and CDR2 is FYNNEI. Trimming at V came to 3 bases and at J to 10 bases, leaving 2 bases not matched to a gene. The CDR3 length is 13 residues. CDR3 bases: TGTGCCAGCAGTGACTCTAGCGGGGGGGAGCAGTTCTTC. Its protein product is CASSDSSGGEQFF.

This clonotype was observed a handful of times. This chain uses TRBV6-5 with TRBJ2-7; D might be TRBD2 (5 bases). V was clipped by 0 bases and J by 6 bases, with 15 bases between them. This CDR3 region has 15 residues. CDR1 and CDR2 from the germline V gene are MNHEY and SVGAGI. The CDR3 protein is CASSYSSGPPSEQYF. The CDR3 DNA is TGTGCCAGCAGTTACTCCAGCGGACCACCTTCCGAGCAGTACTTC.

The gene calls are TRBV6-1 and TRBJ2-3; 7 bases map to TRBD2. This CDR3 spans 17 amino acids. Unmatched junction bases numbered 10, after V lost 1 base and J lost 3 bases. Germline lookup yields CDR1 MNHNS and CDR2 SASEGT. The CDR3: CASSEVSLGGTTDTQYF. CDR3 in DNA: TGTGCCAGCAGTGAAGTTTCTCTCGGGGGGACGACAGATACGCAGTATTTT.

This clonotype was seen a few times. The J gene is TRBJ2-3, the V gene TRBV10-3, with TRBD2 matching over 13 bases. V lost 10 bases and J lost 11; bases outside the gene matches: 6. Germline CDR1 ENHRY, CDR2 SYGVKD. The CDR3 contains 12 residues. The CDR3 region is CATGTSGKGQYF. CDR3 nucleotide sequence: TGTGCCACCGGGACTAGCGGGAAGGGGCAGTATTTT.

The rearrangement uses TRBV5-4 and TRBJ2-6; D is undetermined. Deletions cut 4 bases from V and 0 bases from J, with 14 bases between. This CDR3 comprises 17 residues. Per germline, CDR1 SGHNT and CDR2 YYREEE (reference sequence). CDR3 in DNA: TGTGCCAGCAGCACTCAGGCTACCTTCTCTGGGGCCAACGTCCTGACTTTC. Translated, it gives CASSTQATFSGANVLTF.

This clonotype appeared a few times. The rearrangement joins TRBV21-1 to TRBJ2-1; the table gives TRBD1 as D, unverified against the DNA. TRBV21-1 is listed as a pseudogene. The CDR3 length is 14 residues. Written as DNA, the CDR3 is TGTGCCACCGAGGACGGGACAGAGAACAATGAGCAGTTCTTC. Its protein product is CATEDGTENNEQFF.

This clonotype was picked up a small number of times. The chain employs TRBV27 and TRBJ2-2; 11 nucleotides line up with TRBD2. The V gene end was trimmed by 3 bases and the J gene end by 4 bases; junction bases not matched to a gene: 4. The CDR3 sequence is 16 residues long. Germline CDR1 MNHEY, CDR2 SMNVEV (reference sequence). The CDR3 here is CASSFRTSGPTGELFF. In nucleotides, the CDR3 is TGTGCCAGCAGTTTCCGGACTAGCGGGCCCACCGGGGAGCTGTTTTTT.

The chain employs TRBV11-2 and TRBJ2-1; D may be TRBD1 or TRBD2 (6 bases each). CDR1 and CDR2 from the germline V gene are SGHAT and FQNNGV. CDR3 size: 15 residues. Trimming took off 2 bases at V and 9 bases at J, with 17 bases between the two ends. The CDR3 region is CASSLTGGTNGEQFF. CDR3 nucleotide sequence: TGTGCCAGCAGCTTAACCGGGGGCACTAATGGTGAGCAGTTCTTC.

Details on this clonotype: A much larger clone differs by one base, so this may be a read error. This chain links TRBV29-1 with TRBJ2-5, with a weak D call TRBD2 (6 bases). Germline V lookup: CDR1 SQVTM, CDR2 ANQGSEA. V gave up 1 base and J gave up 11 bases, with 26 bases separating them. The CDR3 contains 16 residues. CDR3 protein: CSVEGRVKGSYNEQYF. CDR3 nucleotides: TGCAGCGTTGAAGGGAGGGTTAAAGGGTCCTACAATGAGCAGTACTTC.

The chain links TRBV2 to TRBJ2-7, with 11 bases fitting TRBD1. Germline V gene sequence: CDR1 SNHLY, CDR2 FYNNEI. The CDR3 length is 14 residues. V lost 6 bases to trimming and J lost 2 bases; unmatched junction nucleotides: 3. The chain's CDR3 is CASSGTGGPYEQYF. In nucleotides, the CDR3 is TGTGCCAGCAGCGGGACAGGGGGGCCCTACGAGCAGTACTTC.

The chain combines TRBV19 with TRBJ2-3, with 7 positions matching TRBD1. The CDR3 spans 12 residues. From germline, CDR1 is LNHDA and CDR2 SQIVND (reference sequence). The V and J ends lost 6 bases and 6 bases, in that order; junction bases with no gene match: 3. CDR3 sequence reads: CASRETGDTQYF. The CDR3 DNA follows: TGTGCCAGTAGGGAGACAGGGGATACGCAGTATTTT.

This clonotype appeared many times. Here the CDR3 reads CASSQDPYRDYEQYF. The CDR3 DNA is TGCGCCAGCAGCCAAGATCCGTACAGGGACTACGAGCAGTACTTC. V usage is TRBV4-3 and J usage is TRBJ2-7; the D gene is possibly TRBD1 (6 bases). V was clipped by 0 bases and J by 3 bases, with 12 bases between them. Germline CDR1 LGHNA, CDR2 YSLEER. The CDR3 is made up of 15 amino acids.

The chain is built from TRBV5-1 and TRBJ2-6; D call uncertain. This CDR3 contains 16 residues. Germline V gives CDR1 SGHRS, CDR2 YFSETQ. V lost 0 bases and J lost 0, with 7 bases in between. Here the CDR3 DNA reads TGCGCCAGCAGCTTGGTCGGTAACTCTGGGGCCAACGTCCTGACTTTC. Its translation is CASSLVGNSGANVLTF.

The gene calls are TRBV11-2 and TRBJ2-1, with TRBD2 as a possible D gene (7 bases). The CDR3 totals 16 residues. The germline V and J ends were trimmed by 0 bases and 3 bases, with 12 bases remaining between them. Looked up from germline, CDR1 is SGHAT and CDR2 is FQNNGV. CDR3 in amino acids: CASSLEGGAFYNEQFF. The DNA for the CDR3 is TGTGCCAGCAGCTTAGAAGGGGGGGCGTTCTACAATGAGCAGTTCTTC.

This clonotype came up a few times. Just one base apart from a much larger clone, this may be a read error. The J gene is TRBJ2-1, the V gene TRBV27, with 8 bases lining up with TRBD2. This CDR3 has 14 residues. Germline lookup yields CDR1 MNHEY and CDR2 SMNVEV (reference sequence). Trimming cost V 10 bases and J 10 bases; bases outside gene matches: 15. The CDR3 loop reads CATASAGDPYEQFF. The CDR3 bases are TGTGCCACAGCATCAGCGGGAGACCCCTACGAGCAGTTCTTC.

The genes are TRBV20-1 and TRBJ2-2; D is uncertain. The CDR3 length is 12 residues. Germline V CDR1 and CDR2: DFQATT, SNEGSKA (reference sequence). Trimming took 4 bases from V and 4 from J, leaving 7 bases between them. CDR3 in amino acids: CSAKTGTGELFF. CDR3 sequence (DNA): TGCAGTGCTAAAACGGGCACCGGGGAGCTGTTTTTT.

This clonotype was observed a handful of times. The V call is TRBV6-6, the J call TRBJ2-1; perhaps TRBD2 as D (7 bases). The germline gives CDR1 MNHNY, CDR2 SVGAGI (reference sequence). Trimming shortened V by 6 bases and J by 6 bases, and 18 bases separated the two germline ends. This CDR3 region has 15 residues. This chain's CDR3 is CASSLFVGGANEQFF. CDR3 coding DNA: TGTGCCAGCAGCCTTTTTGTGGGGGGGGCCAATGAGCAGTTCTTC.

The chain links TRBV12-3 or TRBV12-4 to TRBJ2-4, with D possibly called TRBD1 or TRBD2 (5 bases each). CDR3 length: 15 residues. V dropped 3 bases and J dropped 0 bases, with 9 bases sitting between them. CDR3 sequence reads: CASSFTGLAKNIQYF. The CDR3 DNA sequence: TGTGCCAGCAGTTTCACAGGACTAGCCAAAAACATTCAGTACTTC.

The V and J genes are TRBV29-1 and TRBJ2-5, with D perhaps assigned TRBD1 or TRBD2 (5 bases each). CDR1 is SQVTM, CDR2 ANQGSEA, per germline. This CDR3 contains 13 residues. V lost 7 bases and J lost 5, with 17 bases in between. For the CDR3, the DNA is TGCAGCGCCTACGGTCGGGGACGTGAGACCCAGTACTTC. It encodes CSAYGRGRETQYF. Combining the CDR3 with reference TRBV29-1 and TRBJ2-5 gives the whole variable domain SAVISQKPSRDICQRGTSLTIQCQVDSQVTMMFWYRQQPGQSLTLIATANQGSEATYESGFVIDKFPISRPNLTFSTLTVSNMSPEDSSIYLCSAYGRGRETQYFGPGTRLLVL.

This clonotype was recorded a few times. A read error may explain this, as a much larger clone is one base away. The chain recombines TRBV20-1 with TRBJ1-2; 8 bases line up with TRBD1. The germline V gene has CDR1 DFQATT and CDR2 SNEGSKA (reference sequence). This CDR3 is 14 amino acids long. CDR3 sequence: CGARLDRVAGGYTF. The CDR3 coding sequence is TGCGGTGCTAGGCTGGACAGGGTGGCGGGCGGCTACACCTTC.